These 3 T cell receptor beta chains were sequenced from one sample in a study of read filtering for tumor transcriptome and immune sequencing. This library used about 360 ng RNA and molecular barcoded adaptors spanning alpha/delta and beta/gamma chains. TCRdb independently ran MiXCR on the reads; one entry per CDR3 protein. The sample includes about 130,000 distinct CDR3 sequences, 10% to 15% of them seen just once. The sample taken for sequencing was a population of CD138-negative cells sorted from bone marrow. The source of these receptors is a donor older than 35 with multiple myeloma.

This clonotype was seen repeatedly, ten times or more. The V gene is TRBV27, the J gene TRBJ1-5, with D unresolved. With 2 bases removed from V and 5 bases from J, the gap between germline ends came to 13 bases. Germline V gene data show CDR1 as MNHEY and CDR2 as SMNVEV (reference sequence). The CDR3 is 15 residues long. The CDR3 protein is CASSLNFGVDQPQHF. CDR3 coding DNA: TGTGCCAGCAGTTTAAATTTTGGGGTGGATCAGCCCCAGCATTTT.

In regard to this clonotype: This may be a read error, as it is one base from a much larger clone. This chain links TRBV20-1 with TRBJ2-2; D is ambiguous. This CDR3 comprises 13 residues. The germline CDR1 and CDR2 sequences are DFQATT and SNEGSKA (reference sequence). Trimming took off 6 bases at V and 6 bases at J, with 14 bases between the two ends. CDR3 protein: CSALLGLAGELFF. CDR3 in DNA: TGCAGTGCCCTGCTTGGTTTGGCCGGGGAGCTGTTTTTT.

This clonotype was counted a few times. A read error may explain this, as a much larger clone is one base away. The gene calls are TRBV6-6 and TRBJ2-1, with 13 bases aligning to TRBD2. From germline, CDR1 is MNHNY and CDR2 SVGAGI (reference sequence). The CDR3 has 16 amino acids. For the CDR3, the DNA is TGTGCCAGCAGTTACTGGACTAGCGGGAGCCACAATGGGCAGTTCTTC. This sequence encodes CASSYWTSGSHNGQFF.